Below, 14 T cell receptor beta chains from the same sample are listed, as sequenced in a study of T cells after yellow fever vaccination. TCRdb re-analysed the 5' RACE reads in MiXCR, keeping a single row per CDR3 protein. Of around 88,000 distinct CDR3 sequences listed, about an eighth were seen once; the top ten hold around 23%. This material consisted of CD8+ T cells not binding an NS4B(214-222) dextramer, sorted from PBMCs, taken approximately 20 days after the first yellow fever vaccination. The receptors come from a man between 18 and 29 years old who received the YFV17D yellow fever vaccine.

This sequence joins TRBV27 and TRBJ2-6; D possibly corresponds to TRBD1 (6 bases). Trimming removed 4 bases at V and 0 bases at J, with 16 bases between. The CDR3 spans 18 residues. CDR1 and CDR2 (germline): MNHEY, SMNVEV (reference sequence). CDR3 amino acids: CASSSMTGHTSGANVLTF. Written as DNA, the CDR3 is TGTGCCAGCAGTTCCATGACAGGTCATACCTCTGGGGCCAACGTCCTGACTTTC.

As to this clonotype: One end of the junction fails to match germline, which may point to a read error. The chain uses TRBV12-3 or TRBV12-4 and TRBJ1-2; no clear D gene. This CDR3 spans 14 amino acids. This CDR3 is CARSLGGLNYGYTF. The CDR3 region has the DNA TGTGCCCGCAGTTTGGGCGGCCTTAACTATGGCTACACCTTC.

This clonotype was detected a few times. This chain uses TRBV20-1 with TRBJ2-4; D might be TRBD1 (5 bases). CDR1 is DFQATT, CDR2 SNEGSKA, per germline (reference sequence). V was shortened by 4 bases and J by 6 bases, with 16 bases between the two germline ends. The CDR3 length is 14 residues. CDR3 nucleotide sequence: TGCAGTGCTAAAAAGGGGCAGGATAGAAACATTCAGTACTTC. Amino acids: CSAKKGQDRNIQYF.

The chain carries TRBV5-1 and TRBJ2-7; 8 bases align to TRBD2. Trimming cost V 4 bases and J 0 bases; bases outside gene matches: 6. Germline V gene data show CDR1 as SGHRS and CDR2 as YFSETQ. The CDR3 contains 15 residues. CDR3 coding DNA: TGCGCCAGCAGCCCAACCGGGACTAGCTCCTACGAGCAGTACTTC. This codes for CASSPTGTSSYEQYF. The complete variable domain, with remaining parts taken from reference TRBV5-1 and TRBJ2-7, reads KAGVTQTPRYLIKTRGQQVTLSCSPISGHRSVSWYQQTPGQGLQFLFEYFSETQRNKGNFPGRFSGRQFSNSRSEMNVSTLELGDSALYLCASSPTGTSSYEQYFGPGTRLTVT.

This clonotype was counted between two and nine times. The CDR3 DNA is TGTGCCAGCAGCCCTTTAGCGGGGGGGGCTGGTGAGCAGTTCTTC. Its protein is CASSPLAGGAGEQFF. The rearrangement uses TRBV4-2 and TRBJ2-1; 11 bases are a match to TRBD2. Germline CDR1 is LGHNA and CDR2 is YNFKEQ. The V gene end was trimmed by 4 bases and the J gene end by 9 bases; junction bases not matched to a gene: 8. The CDR3 is 15 amino acids.

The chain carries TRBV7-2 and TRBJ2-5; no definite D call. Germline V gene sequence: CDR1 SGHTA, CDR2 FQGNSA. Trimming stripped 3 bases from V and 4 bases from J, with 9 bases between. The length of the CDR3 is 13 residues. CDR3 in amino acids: CASSLHNRETQYF. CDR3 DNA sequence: TGTGCCAGCAGCTTGCACAACAGAGAGACCCAGTACTTC.

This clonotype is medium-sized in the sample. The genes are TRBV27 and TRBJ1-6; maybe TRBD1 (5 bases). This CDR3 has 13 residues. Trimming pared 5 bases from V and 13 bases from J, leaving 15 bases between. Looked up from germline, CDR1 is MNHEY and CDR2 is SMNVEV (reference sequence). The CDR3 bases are TGTGCCAGCAGTCAGGGTGGGGTTACGCCCCTCCACTTT. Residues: CASSQGGVTPLHF.

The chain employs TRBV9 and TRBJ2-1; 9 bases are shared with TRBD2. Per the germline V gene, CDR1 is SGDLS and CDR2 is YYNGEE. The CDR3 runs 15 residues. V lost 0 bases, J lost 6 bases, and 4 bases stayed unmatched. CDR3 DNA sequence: TGTGCCAGCAGCGTAGTGGCGGGGGGGCTCAATGAGCAGTTCTTC. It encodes CASSVVAGGLNEQFF. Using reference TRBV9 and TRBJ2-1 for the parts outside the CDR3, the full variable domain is DSGVTQTPKHLITATGQRVTLRCSPRSGDLSVYWYQQSLDQGLQFLIQYYNGEERAKGNILERFSAQQFPDLHSELNLSSLELGDSALYFCASSVVAGGLNEQFFGPGTRLTVL.

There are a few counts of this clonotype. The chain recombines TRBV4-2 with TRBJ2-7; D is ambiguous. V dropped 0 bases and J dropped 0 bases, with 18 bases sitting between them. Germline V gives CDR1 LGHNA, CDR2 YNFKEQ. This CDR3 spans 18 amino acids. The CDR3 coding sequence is TGTGCCAGCAGCCAAGATCCGATCTTGGGATCGAGCTCCTACGAGCAGTACTTC. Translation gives CASSQDPILGSSSYEQYF.

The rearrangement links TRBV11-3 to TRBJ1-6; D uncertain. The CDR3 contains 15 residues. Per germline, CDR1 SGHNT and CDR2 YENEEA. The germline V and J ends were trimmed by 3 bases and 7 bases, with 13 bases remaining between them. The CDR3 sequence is CASSFSTAPNSPLHF. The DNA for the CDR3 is TGTGCCAGCAGCTTTAGCACGGCACCGAATTCACCCCTCCACTTT. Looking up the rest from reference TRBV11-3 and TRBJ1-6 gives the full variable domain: EAGVVQSPRYKIIEKKQPVAFWCNPISGHNTLYWYLQNLGQGPELLIRYENEEAVDDSQLPKDRFSAERLKGVDSTLKIQPAELGDSAVYLCASSFSTAPNSPLHFGNGTRLTVT.

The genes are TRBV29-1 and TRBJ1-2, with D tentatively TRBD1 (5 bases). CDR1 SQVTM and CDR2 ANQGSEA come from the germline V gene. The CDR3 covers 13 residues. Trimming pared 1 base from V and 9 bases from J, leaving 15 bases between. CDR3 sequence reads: CSVEAPRVLSYTF. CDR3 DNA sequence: TGCAGCGTTGAAGCCCCCAGGGTTCTCAGCTACACCTTC.

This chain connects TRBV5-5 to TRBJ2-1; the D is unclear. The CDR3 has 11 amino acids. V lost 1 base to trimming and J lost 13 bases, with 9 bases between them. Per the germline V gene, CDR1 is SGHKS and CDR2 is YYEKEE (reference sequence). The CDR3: CASSLSRGQFF. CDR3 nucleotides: TGTGCCAGCAGCTTGTCTAGAGGCCAGTTCTTC.

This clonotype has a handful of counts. The chain's CDR3 is CASRGSEQYF. Here the CDR3 DNA reads TGCGCCAGCAGGGGAAGCGAGCAGTACTTC. V usage is TRBV5-1 and J usage is TRBJ2-7; D call uncertain. CDR3 length: 10 residues. CDR1 and CDR2 from the germline V gene are SGHRS and YFSETQ. V lost 5 bases to trimming and J lost 6 bases, with 6 bases between them.

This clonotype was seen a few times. The CDR3 reads CASSQGIRLSMGNEQFF. The CDR3 DNA reads TGCGCCAGCAGCCAAGGAATTAGGCTCAGTATGGGCAATGAGCAGTTCTTC. V is TRBV4-1 and J is TRBJ2-1; D gene ambiguous. The CDR3 length is 17 residues. CDR1 and CDR2 from the germline V gene are MGHRA and YSYEKL. Trimming stripped 1 base from V and 6 bases from J, with 19 bases between.